This entry lists 17 T cell receptor beta chains sequenced from one sample in a study of CD8 T cells in ankylosing spondylitis. MiXCR was run by TCRdb on the 5' RACE reads, yielding one entry per CDR3 protein. The sample shows a few hundred thousand distinct CDR3 sequences, 15% to 20% of them seen only once. The sample comprised blood, either unsorted or a sorted T cell fraction (not recorded which). All receptors derive from a male donor with ankylosing spondylitis or in good health (not recorded which).

The chain has TRBV29-1 and TRBJ2-1, with 8 bases aligning to TRBD2. The V and J ends lost 5 bases and 8 bases, in that order; junction bases with no gene match: 11. Germline CDR1 and CDR2: SQVTM and ANQGSEA. The CDR3 loop spans 14 amino acids. The CDR3: CSVKPSGSGDEQFF. The CDR3 DNA sequence: TGCAGCGTTAAACCTAGCGGGTCTGGGGATGAGCAGTTCTTC.

CDR3 nucleotides: TGTGCCAGCAGCGTAGCTGATGAGTTGGAGCAGTTCTTC. This translates into CASSVADELEQFF. The chain is built from TRBV9 and TRBJ2-1, with D unclear. V was pared by 0 bases and J by 10 bases, with 11 bases between. This CDR3 is 13 amino acids long. CDR1 SGDLS and CDR2 YYNGEE come from the germline V gene. Using reference TRBV9 and TRBJ2-1 for the parts outside the CDR3, the full variable domain is DSGVTQTPKHLITATGQRVTLRCSPRSGDLSVYWYQQSLDQGLQFLIQYYNGEERAKGNILERFSAQQFPDLHSELNLSSLELGDSALYFCASSVADELEQFFGPGTRLTVL.

The chain employs TRBV20-1 and TRBJ2-1; D possibly corresponds to TRBD1 (5 bases). Looked up from germline, CDR1 is DFQATT and CDR2 is SNEGSKA (reference sequence). V gave up 3 bases and J gave up 6 bases, with 18 bases separating them. This CDR3 is 15 amino acids long. The CDR3, as DNA: TGCAGTGCTAGGGCCTACAGGAGCGACTTCAATGAGCAGTTCTTC. Translation: CSARAYRSDFNEQFF.

This clonotype was found once. A much larger clone lies a single base off, so this may be a read error. CDR3 sequence (DNA): TGTGCCAGCAGTTTATTCCCGGGGCTGGATCAGTACTTC. Translation: CASSLFPGLDQYF. The chain recombines TRBV27 with TRBJ2-7; D is tentatively TRBD1 or TRBD2 (5 bases each). The CDR3 loop spans 13 amino acids. Germline assignment: CDR1 MNHEY and CDR2 SMNVEV (reference sequence). Trimming took 1 base from V and 10 from J, leaving 14 bases between them.

This clonotype turned up a few times. Here the CDR3 reads CASSPVVGNSYEQYF. The CDR3, as DNA: TGTGCCAGCAGCCCCGTCGTGGGGAACTCCTACGAGCAGTACTTC. V is TRBV9 and J is TRBJ2-7; D unresolved. Germline assignment: CDR1 SGDLS and CDR2 YYNGEE. Trimming cost V 4 bases and J 0 bases, with 14 bases left between them. This CDR3 has 15 residues.

This clonotype appeared once. The rearrangement uses TRBV25-1 and TRBJ2-3, with D possibly matching TRBD2 (6 bases). CDR3 size: 15 residues. Germline loops: CDR1 MGHDK, CDR2 SYGVNS. Trimming cost V 3 bases and J 8 bases, with 18 bases left between them. The CDR3 is CASSDSAGLGGTQYF. The CDR3 nucleotides read TGTGCCAGCAGTGATTCGGCGGGTTTGGGGGGTACGCAGTATTTT.

This clonotype was seen more than once but under ten times. The rearrangement joins TRBV27 to TRBJ2-7; D unresolved. The ends were cut back, 5 bases at V and 0 bases at J, with 11 bases in the middle. Germline assignment: CDR1 MNHEY and CDR2 SMNVEV (reference sequence). This CDR3 is built from 14 residues. The CDR3 is CASSDRADSYEQYF. The CDR3 DNA sequence: TGTGCCAGCAGTGACCGGGCCGACTCCTACGAGCAGTACTTC.

There are many counts of this clonotype. The CDR3 DNA is TGTGCCAGCAGCGTAGCACGGGAGTACACCGGGGAGCTGTTTTTT. Its translation: CASSVAREYTGELFF. The rearrangement links TRBV9 to TRBJ2-2; D possibly corresponds to TRBD2 (6 bases). CDR3 length: 15 residues. Germline V CDR1 and CDR2: SGDLS, YYNGEE. V shed 0 bases and J shed 3 bases, with 9 bases lying between them.

CDR3 DNA: TGCAGTGCTAGAGAAGGCGGCGTGATAGAAGACGAGCAGTACTTC. It codes for CSAREGGVIEDEQYF. This chain connects TRBV20-1 to TRBJ2-7; D is uncertain. The CDR3 totals 15 residues. From germline, CDR1 is DFQATT and CDR2 SNEGSKA (reference sequence). V lost 0 bases, J lost 5 bases, and 17 bases lay in between.

At least ten counts were recorded for this clonotype. The V and J genes are TRBV5-1 and TRBJ2-1, with unresolved D. The V gene's germline CDR1 is SGHRS and CDR2 YFSETQ. Between the trimmed V and J ends, which lost 3 bases and 9 bases, there was a span of 22 bases. The CDR3 runs 16 residues. CDR3 bases: TGCGCCAGCAGCTCGATGGCCGACCCCCTAGACGGTGAGCAGTTCTTC. This gives the protein CASSSMADPLDGEQFF.

The V call is TRBV6-1, the J call TRBJ2-7, with D unclear. V lost 8 bases and J 2 bases, leaving 13 bases between the germline ends. Germline loops: CDR1 MNHNS, CDR2 SASEGT. The CDR3 contains 13 residues. DNA of the CDR3: TGTGCCAGCGCGGCCCGGAGTCCCTACGAGCAGTACTTC. The encoded protein is CASAARSPYEQYF.

This clonotype came up a few times. The chain is built from TRBV29-1 and TRBJ2-1; D tentatively fits TRBD1 or TRBD2 (5 bases each). V was cut by 1 base and J by 3 bases, with 10 bases left in between. The CDR3 spans 14 residues. Germline V lookup: CDR1 SQVTM, CDR2 ANQGSEA. The CDR3 is CSVEVGTSYNEQFF. Written as DNA, the CDR3 is TGCAGCGTTGAAGTAGGGACCAGCTACAATGAGCAGTTCTTC.

The chain joins TRBV4-1 to TRBJ1-5, with TRBD1 as a possible D gene (5 bases). Germline V gene sequence: CDR1 MGHRA, CDR2 YSYEKL. The CDR3 has 15 residues. Trimming shortened V by 0 bases and J by 6 bases, and 12 bases separated the two germline ends. The CDR3 nucleotides read TGCGCCAGCAGCCAAGAGGGGGACTTACTTCAGCCCCAGCATTTT. Its protein is CASSQEGDLLQPQHF.

This clonotype was detected only a few times. This chain connects TRBV7-9 to TRBJ1-1; TRBD1 might be the D (5 bases). CDR1 and CDR2 (germline): SEHNR, FQNEAQ (reference sequence). This CDR3 has 12 residues. Trimming stripped 5 bases from V and 5 bases from J, with 9 bases between. CDR3 residues: CASSPWGTEAFF. In DNA, the CDR3 is TGTGCCAGCAGCCCCTGGGGGACTGAAGCTTTCTTT.

This clonotype was detected ten times or more. The chain uses TRBV7-9 and TRBJ1-3; D not certain. This CDR3 is built from 14 residues. Germline-derived CDR1 and CDR2 are SEHNR and FQNEAQ (reference sequence). V was pared by 9 bases and J by 0 bases, with 12 bases between. As DNA, the CDR3 is TGTGCCAGGGATTCCTCGAGCTCTGGAAACACCATATATTTT. This translates into CARDSSSSGNTIYF. The full variable domain, its missing parts supplied by reference TRBV7-9 and TRBJ1-3, is DTGVSQNPRHKITKRGQNVTFRCDPISEHNRLYWYRQTLGQGPEFLTYFQNEAQLEKSRLLSDRFSAERPKGSFSTLEIQRTEQGDSAMYLCARDSSSSGNTIYFGEGSWLTVV.

The rearrangement uses TRBV7-9 and TRBJ2-2; D unclear. This CDR3 spans 17 amino acids. Germline loops: CDR1 SEHNR, CDR2 FQNEAQ (reference sequence). Trimming took off 1 base at V and 0 bases at J, with 12 bases between the two ends. The CDR3 here is CASSLVVRHANTGELFF. Here the CDR3 DNA reads TGTGCCAGCAGCTTAGTAGTTCGGCACGCGAACACCGGGGAGCTGTTTTTT.

In this sample, this clonotype turned up a few times. The rearrangement joins TRBV28 to TRBJ2-2, with D uncertain. This CDR3 has 14 amino acids. With 6 bases removed from V and 7 bases from J, the gap between germline ends came to 15 bases. CDR1 is MDHEN and CDR2 is SYDVKM in the germline V gene. The CDR3 loop reads CASSYSGWYGELFF. The CDR3 DNA follows: TGTGCCAGCAGCTACAGTGGGTGGTACGGGGAGCTGTTTTTT.